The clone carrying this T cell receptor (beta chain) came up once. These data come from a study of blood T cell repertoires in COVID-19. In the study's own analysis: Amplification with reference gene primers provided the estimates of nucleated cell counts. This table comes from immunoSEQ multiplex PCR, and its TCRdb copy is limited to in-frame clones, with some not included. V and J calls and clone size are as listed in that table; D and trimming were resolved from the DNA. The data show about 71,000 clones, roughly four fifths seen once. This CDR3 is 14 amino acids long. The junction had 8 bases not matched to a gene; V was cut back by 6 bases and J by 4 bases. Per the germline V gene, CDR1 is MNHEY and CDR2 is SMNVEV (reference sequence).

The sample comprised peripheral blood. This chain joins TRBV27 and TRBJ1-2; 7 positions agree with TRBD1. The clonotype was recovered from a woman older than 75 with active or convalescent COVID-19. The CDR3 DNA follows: TGTGCCAGCAGCCGGACAGGTATCCTCTATGGCTACACCTTC. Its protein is CASSRTGILYGYTF.